This TCR beta chain is from a study of cytomegalovirus exposure and HLA in healthy donors. Across the whole study: Researchers found that less than 90% of 398 genotyped donors fell within the Caucasian-associated ancestry cluster.

Notes on the study in general: Rates of TCR association differed by HLA locus in a later analysis, with DRB1 highest and HLA-C lowest. Later analysis identified a missense DCLRE1C variant that was linked to TCR beta V- and J-gene trimming.

Primers: 60 Vbeta forward and 13 Jbeta reverse. Measured with immunoSEQ multiplex PCR; TCRdb has only the in-frame clones, and not every one. The sample has about 160,000 clones, 79% seen once. In regard to this clone: Its specificity is unknown.

CDR1 is WSHSY and CDR2 is SAAADI in the germline V gene. The CDR3 covers 13 residues. Trimming shortened V by 3 bases and J by 5 bases, and 11 bases separated the two germline ends. The receptor comes from a man aged 50-60 years in good health and CMV-seropositive. The chain has TRBV10-2 and TRBJ2-7; perhaps TRBD2 as D (5 bases). The sample comprised PBMCs. CDR3 nucleotides: TGCGCCAGCAGTGACCGGGAAATCAACGAGCAGTACTTC. This translates into CASSDREINEQYF.